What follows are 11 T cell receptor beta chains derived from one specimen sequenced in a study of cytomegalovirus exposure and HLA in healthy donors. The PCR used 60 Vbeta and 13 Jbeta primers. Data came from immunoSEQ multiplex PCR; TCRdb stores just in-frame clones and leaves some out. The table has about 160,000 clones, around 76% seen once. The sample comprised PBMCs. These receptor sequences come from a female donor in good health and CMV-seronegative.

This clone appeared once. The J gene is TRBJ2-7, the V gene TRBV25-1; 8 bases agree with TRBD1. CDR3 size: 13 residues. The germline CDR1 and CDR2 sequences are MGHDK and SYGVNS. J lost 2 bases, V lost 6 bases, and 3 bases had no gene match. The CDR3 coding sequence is TGTGCCAGCAGGGACAGGGCCCCCTACGAGCAGTACTTC. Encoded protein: CASRDRAPYEQYF.

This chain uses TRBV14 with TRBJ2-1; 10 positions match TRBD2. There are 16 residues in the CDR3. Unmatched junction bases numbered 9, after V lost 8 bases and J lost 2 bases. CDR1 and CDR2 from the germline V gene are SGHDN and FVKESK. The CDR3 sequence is CASGGIAGGTYNEQFF. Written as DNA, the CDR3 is TGTGCCAGCGGAGGAATAGCGGGAGGCACCTACAATGAGCAGTTCTTC.

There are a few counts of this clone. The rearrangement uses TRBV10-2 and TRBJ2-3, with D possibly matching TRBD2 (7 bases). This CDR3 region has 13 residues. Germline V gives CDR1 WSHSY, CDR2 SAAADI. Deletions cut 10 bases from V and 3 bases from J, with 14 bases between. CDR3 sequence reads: CATSEGGTDTQYF. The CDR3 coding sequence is TGCGCCACCTCCGAGGGGGGGACAGATACGCAGTATTTT.

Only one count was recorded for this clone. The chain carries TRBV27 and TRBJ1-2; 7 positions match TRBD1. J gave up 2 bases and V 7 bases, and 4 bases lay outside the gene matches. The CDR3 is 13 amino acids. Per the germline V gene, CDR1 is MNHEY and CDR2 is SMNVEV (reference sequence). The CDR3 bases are TGTGCCAGCAAATTGACAGGGAACTATGGCTACACCTTC. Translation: CASKLTGNYGYTF.

The CDR3 DNA reads TGTGCCAGCAGCTTGGCCATTGTAGCGCTCGGCATTGACGTTCAGTACTTC. Amino acid sequence: CASSLAIVALGIDVQYF. V and J are TRBV5-5 and TRBJ2-4, with D possibly matching TRBD2 (5 bases). There are 17 residues in the CDR3. Germline V CDR1 and CDR2: SGHKS, YYEKEE (reference sequence). Between the trimmed V and J ends, which lost 0 bases and 11 bases, there was a span of 24 bases.

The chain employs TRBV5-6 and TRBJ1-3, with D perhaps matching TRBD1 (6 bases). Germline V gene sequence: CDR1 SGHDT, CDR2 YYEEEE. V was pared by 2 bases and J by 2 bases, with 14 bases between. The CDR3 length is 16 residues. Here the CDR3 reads CASSFHPTGTGNTIYF. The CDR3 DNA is TGTGCCAGCAGCTTTCATCCGACAGGAACTGGAAACACCATATATTTT.

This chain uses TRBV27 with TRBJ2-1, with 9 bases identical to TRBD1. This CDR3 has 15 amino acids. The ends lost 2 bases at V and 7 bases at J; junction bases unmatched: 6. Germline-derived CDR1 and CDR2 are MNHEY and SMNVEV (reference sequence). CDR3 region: CASSLRGTGRNEQFF. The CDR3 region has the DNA TGTGCCAGCAGTTTACGCGGGACAGGGAGGAATGAGCAGTTCTTC.

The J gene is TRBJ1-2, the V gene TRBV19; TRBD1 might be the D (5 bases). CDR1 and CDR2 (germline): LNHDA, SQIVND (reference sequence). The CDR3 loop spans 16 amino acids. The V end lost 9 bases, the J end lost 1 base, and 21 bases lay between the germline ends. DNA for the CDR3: TGTGCCAGCCATGCCCGCGGGGGAGTTCTTAACTATGGCTACACCTTC. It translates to CASHARGGVLNYGYTF.

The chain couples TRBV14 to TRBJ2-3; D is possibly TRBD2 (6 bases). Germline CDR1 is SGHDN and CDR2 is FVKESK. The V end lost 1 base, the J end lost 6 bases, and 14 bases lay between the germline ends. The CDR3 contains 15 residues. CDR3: CASSQGRRGRDTQYF. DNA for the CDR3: TGTGCCAGCAGCCAAGGCCGGCGGGGAAGGGATACGCAGTATTTT.

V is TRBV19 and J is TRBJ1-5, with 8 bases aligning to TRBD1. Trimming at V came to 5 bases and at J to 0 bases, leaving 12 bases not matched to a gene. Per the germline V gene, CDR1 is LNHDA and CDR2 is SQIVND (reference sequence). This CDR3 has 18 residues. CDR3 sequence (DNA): TGTGCCAGTAGTCCCTCCGGGACAGGCTTTTATAGCAATCAGCCCCAGCATTTT. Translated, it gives CASSPSGTGFYSNQPQHF.

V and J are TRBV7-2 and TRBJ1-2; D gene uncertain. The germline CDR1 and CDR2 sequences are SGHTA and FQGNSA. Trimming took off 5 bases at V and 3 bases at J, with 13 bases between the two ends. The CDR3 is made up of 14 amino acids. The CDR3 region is CASSPRGLDYGYTF. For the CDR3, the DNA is TGTGCCAGCAGCCCGCGTGGGCTGGACTATGGCTACACCTTC. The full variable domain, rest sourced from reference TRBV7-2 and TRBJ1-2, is GAGVSQSPSNKVTEKGKDVELRCDPISGHTALYWYRQSLGQGLEFLIYFQGNSAPDKSGLPSDRFSAERTGGSVSTLTIQRTQQEDSAVYLCASSPRGLDYGYTFGSGTRLTVV.